This passage covers 3 T cell receptor beta chains from one sample sequenced in a study of control samples from healthy donors and cancer patients. Repertoires were generated with immunoSEQ multiplex PCR, while TCRdb's copy carries only in-frame clones and drops some. This table holds approximately 80,000 clones, around 92% found once. The sequenced material came from blood. Receptors originate from a man aged 30 to 39 in good health.

The gene calls are TRBV9 and TRBJ1-4; perhaps TRBD1 as D (5 bases). The ends were cut back, 0 bases at V and 7 bases at J, with 13 bases in the middle. This CDR3 spans 15 amino acids. Germline-derived CDR1 and CDR2 are SGDLS and YYNGEE. DNA of the CDR3: TGTGCCAGCAGCGTAGTTCAGGGAGGCACTGAAAAACTGTTTTTT. Protein: CASSVVQGGTEKLFF.

The CDR3 loop is CASIPLGPRNQPQHF. Here the CDR3 DNA reads TGTGCCAGCATCCCCCTAGGACCCCGCAATCAGCCCCAGCATTTT. The chain links TRBV28 to TRBJ1-5; D is undetermined. The CDR3 sequence is 15 residues long. CDR1 and CDR2 from the germline V gene are MDHEN and SYDVKM. Trimming shortened V by 7 bases and J by 2 bases, and 15 bases separated the two germline ends.

The table lists this clone with a count of one. J is TRBJ2-7 and V is TRBV12-5; 7 bases fit TRBD1. CDR1 LGHNT and CDR2 FRNRAP come from the germline V gene. The CDR3 is made up of 20 amino acids. After removal of 1 base from V and 3 bases from J, the junction contained 21 bases not matched to a gene. The chain's CDR3 is CASGLGGTVQPPTLNYEQYF. As DNA, the CDR3 is TGTGCTAGTGGTTTGGGGGGGACAGTACAGCCACCGACCCTCAACTACGAGCAGTACTTC.